The sequence of this TCR beta chain was determined in a study of beta chain features in type 1 diabetes. The V gene's germline CDR1 is SGHNT and CDR2 YYREEE (reference sequence). The CDR3 loop spans 15 amino acids. The junction had 3 bases not matched to a gene; V was cut back by 1 base and J by 3 bases. cDNA synthesis used the whole RNA isolate, giving expressed TCRB sequences. Repertoires were generated with immunoSEQ multiplex PCR, while TCRdb's copy carries only in-frame clones and drops some. Among about 900,000 clones listed, about 17% were seen once. Sequenced sample: naive CD4+ T cells from blood. V is TRBV5-4 and J is TRBJ2-1; 8 nucleotides line up with TRBD2. This receptor was taken from a woman younger than 35 in good health. CDR3 in amino acids: CASSLPGGGYNEQFF. The CDR3 DNA sequence: TGTGCCAGCAGCTTGCCGGGAGGGGGCTACAATGAGCAGTTCTTC.